The 27 T cell receptor beta chains in this list originate from one sample, sequenced in a study of Graves' ophthalmopathy and Graves' hyperthyroidism. TCR beta CDR3 amplification used RNA transcripts. The library came from an HTBI-primed first-round RT-PCR and a second-round multiplex PCR. A single record per CDR3 protein comes from TCRdb applying MiXCR to the multiplex PCR reads. The table records about 640,000 distinct CDR3 sequences, about two fifths of them present only once. Sequencing was performed on peripheral blood. The receptors derive from an adult man with Graves' ophthalmopathy.

The chain recombines TRBV7-3 with TRBJ2-2; D is unresolved. CDR1 is SGHTA and CDR2 is FQGTGA in the germline V gene. Trimming left V 0 bases short and J 3 bases short, with 8 bases between. This CDR3 comprises 15 residues. This CDR3 reads CASSLTQIDTGELFF. The CDR3 DNA sequence: TGTGCCAGCAGCTTAACACAGATTGACACCGGGGAGCTGTTTTTT.

There are a few counts of this clonotype. Here the CDR3 DNA reads TGTGCCAGCAGCCATCCGACTGGGGCCAACGTCCTGACTTTC. It specifies CASSHPTGANVLTF. The chain has TRBV5-6 and TRBJ2-6, with unresolved D. From germline, CDR1 is SGHDT and CDR2 YYEEEE. Trimming left V 4 bases short and J 2 bases short, with 7 bases between. The CDR3 length is 14 residues.

The chain carries TRBV9 and TRBJ2-7, with 9 bases aligning to TRBD2. V was pared by 4 bases and J by 9 bases, with 8 bases of the junction left unmatched. The CDR3 loop spans 13 amino acids. From germline, CDR1 is SGDLS and CDR2 YYNGEE. Here the CDR3 reads CASSLAGPDSQYF. CDR3 sequence (DNA): TGTGCCAGCAGCCTAGCGGGACCCGATTCGCAGTACTTC.

As concerns this clonotype: The conserved phenylalanine or tryptophan normally closing the CDR3 is absent here, so this likely arose from a read error. V gene TRBV6-2 or TRBV6-3 combines with J gene TRBJ1-1; D may be TRBD1 (5 bases). The length of the CDR3 is 15 residues. In germline, CDR1 is MNHEY, CDR2 SVGEGT. Deletions cut 4 bases from V and 10 bases from J, with 22 bases between. Written as DNA, the CDR3 is TGTGCCAGCAGTTTTGGGGCCTTCGCCGGACCAGTAGCTTTCCTT. It is translated as CASSFGAFAGPVAFL.

This clonotype has a handful of counts. The J gene is TRBJ1-1, the V gene TRBV20-1; 10 positions match TRBD1. V was clipped by 4 bases and J by 1 base; unmatched bases: 12. There are 17 residues in the CDR3. Per germline, CDR1 DFQATT and CDR2 SNEGSKA (reference sequence). CDR3 residues: CSATERTGGQGNTEAFF. The CDR3 bases are TGCAGTGCTACGGAAAGGACAGGGGGGCAGGGGAACACTGAAGCTTTCTTT.

This clonotype came up many times. The rearrangement uses TRBV19 and TRBJ1-2; 8 bases match TRBD1. Germline loops: CDR1 LNHDA, CDR2 SQIVND (reference sequence). V dropped 6 bases and J dropped 1; count of bases not matched to a gene: 7. The CDR3 is made up of 15 amino acids. The CDR3 nucleotides read TGTGCCAGTAGATCGCGGGGACAGGTTAACTATGGCTACACCTTC. Amino acid sequence: CASRSRGQVNYGYTF.

This clonotype has a count of ten or more. The chain combines TRBV7-8 with TRBJ1-6; D remains ambiguous. V was pared by 8 bases and J by 9 bases, with 14 bases between. CDR3 length: 13 amino acids. Germline lookup yields CDR1 SGHVS and CDR2 FQNEAQ. This CDR3 is CASASPTGSPLHF. The CDR3 region has the DNA TGTGCCAGCGCCTCCCCAACGGGTTCACCCCTCCACTTT.

This chain joins TRBV9 and TRBJ1-2; no reliable D call. Germline assignment: CDR1 SGDLS and CDR2 YYNGEE. Trimming took 4 bases from V and 6 from J, leaving 13 bases between them. CDR3 length equals 13 residues. The CDR3 DNA reads TGTGCCAGCAGCCCTGGACTAGCGCATGGCTACACCTTC. Translation gives CASSPGLAHGYTF.

As regards this clonotype: A read error is possible here, since a much larger clone lies one base away. The rearrangement joins TRBV20-1 to TRBJ1-2, with D tentatively TRBD1 (6 bases). From germline, CDR1 is DFQATT and CDR2 SNEGSKA (reference sequence). This CDR3 is 14 amino acids long. Between the trimmed V and J ends, which lost 5 bases and 1 base, there was a span of 14 bases. The CDR3 region has the DNA TGCAGTGCTGGAGGGGGGGCCGATAACTATGGCTACACCTTC. Amino acid sequence: CSAGGGADNYGYTF.

The V call is TRBV10-3, the J call TRBJ1-4, with D possibly being TRBD1 (5 bases). Germline values: CDR1 ENHRY, CDR2 SYGVKD. The V and J ends lost 3 bases and 11 bases respectively, with 16 bases between them. This CDR3 spans 14 amino acids. Written as DNA, the CDR3 is TGTGCCATCAGTGACCCCTCGGGGCTTGGGAAACTGTTTTTT. This codes for CAISDPSGLGKLFF.

This clonotype has only a few counts. This chain uses TRBV19 with TRBJ1-2; 7 bases match TRBD1. This CDR3 spans 16 amino acids. V dropped 5 bases and J dropped 2; count of bases not matched to a gene: 11. Germline-derived CDR1 and CDR2 are LNHDA and SQIVND (reference sequence). The CDR3 coding sequence is TGTGCCAGTAGTCTACGTCACAGGGGAAGCAACTATGGCTACACCTTC. Translating gives CASSLRHRGSNYGYTF.

J is TRBJ2-3 and V is TRBV25-1; tentatively, D is TRBD1 or TRBD2 (7 bases each). Looked up from germline, CDR1 is MGHDK and CDR2 is SYGVNS. The germline V and J ends were trimmed by 5 bases and 0 bases, with 18 bases remaining between them. The CDR3 has 17 amino acids. CDR3 nucleotide sequence: TGTGCCAGCAGTTTATTCTCCCAGGGGGGGAGCACAGATACGCAGTATTTT. Translating gives CASSLFSQGGSTDTQYF.

This clonotype was detected ten times or more. The chain links TRBV7-2 to TRBJ1-4; 9 bases align to TRBD1. The CDR3 is made up of 15 amino acids. Trimming took 8 bases from V and 5 from J; bases not matched to a gene: 9. Germline CDR1 is SGHTA and CDR2 is FQGNSA. The CDR3 nucleotides read TGTGCCAGCCGGCGAGTCGGGACAGGGAATGAAAAACTGTTTTTT. Translating gives CASRRVGTGNEKLFF.

This clonotype was seen many times. V and J are TRBV9 and TRBJ2-5; D is possibly TRBD2 (5 bases). Trimming cost V 0 bases and J 4 bases, with 10 bases left between them. Germline V gene lookup returns CDR1 SGDLS and CDR2 YYNGEE. CDR3 length equals 14 residues. CDR3 DNA sequence: TGTGCCAGCAGCGTAGGTCTGGGGAGAGAGACCCAGTACTTC. Its protein is CASSVGLGRETQYF.

This clonotype was picked up many times. The rearrangement uses TRBV4-1 and TRBJ1-1, with D possibly being TRBD1 (5 bases). Trimming shortened V by 4 bases and J by 0 bases, and 12 bases separated the two germline ends. The CDR3 length is 15 residues. Germline loops: CDR1 MGHRA, CDR2 YSYEKL. As DNA, the CDR3 is TGCGCCAGCAGCCTTAGGGGTTCCATGAACACTGAAGCTTTCTTT. This sequence encodes CASSLRGSMNTEAFF.

This clonotype was recorded at least ten times. This chain connects TRBV4-1 to TRBJ2-5, with 7 positions matching TRBD2. Unmatched junction bases numbered 10, after V lost 0 bases and J lost 9 bases. Germline V lookup: CDR1 MGHRA, CDR2 YSYEKL. The CDR3 totals 15 residues. DNA for the CDR3: TGCGCCAGCAGCCAAGATGGTGCGGGAGTTGCTTCCCAGTACTTC. Translating it yields CASSQDGAGVASQYF.

The gene calls are TRBV2 and TRBJ2-5, with 13 bases matching TRBD2. The CDR3 runs 17 residues. The V and J ends lost 0 bases and 5 bases, in that order; junction bases with no gene match: 6. CDR1 and CDR2 from the germline V gene are SNHLY and FYNNEI. For the CDR3, the DNA is TGTGCCAGCAGTGAAGCTTTGGGACTAGCGGGACCTGAGACCCAGTACTTC. Translated, it gives CASSEALGLAGPETQYF. The entire variable domain, with the rest obtained from reference TRBV2 and TRBJ2-5, is as follows: EPEVTQTPSHQVTQMGQEVILRCVPISNHLYFYWYRQILGQKVEFLVSFYNNEISEKSEIFDDQFSVERPDGSNFTLKIRSTKLEDSAMYFCASSEALGLAGPETQYFGPGTRLLVL.

This clonotype was picked up many times. The gene calls are TRBV29-1 and TRBJ1-3, with D uncertain. Germline V lookup: CDR1 SQVTM, CDR2 ANQGSEA. V was pared by 6 bases and J by 4 bases, with 7 bases between. This CDR3 spans 11 amino acids. The DNA of the CDR3 is TGCAGCGTGGAGGAAGGAAACACCATATATTTT. Protein product: CSVEEGNTIYF.

This chain connects TRBV5-3 to TRBJ1-2, with a weak D call TRBD1 (5 bases). TRBV5-3 is classed as an ORF, of uncertain function. Trimming pared 7 bases from V and 8 bases from J, leaving 15 bases between. The CDR3 is 12 residues long. DNA of the CDR3: TGTGCCAGACCGGGGGAGGGGAAAGGCTACACCTTC. Translating it yields CARPGEGKGYTF.

The sample holds a few counts of this clonotype. The chain is built from TRBV7-8 and TRBJ2-5, with TRBD1 matching over 10 bases. There are 15 residues in the CDR3. In germline, CDR1 is SGHVS, CDR2 FQNEAQ. V shed 5 bases, J shed 4 bases, and the junction held 7 bases outside the gene matches. The CDR3 DNA reads TGTGCCAGCAGCAAAAGGGACAGGGGCATAGAGACCCAGTACTTC. Residues: CASSKRDRGIETQYF.

This clonotype was observed many times. The junction departs from the called germline gene at one end, perhaps through a read error. The chain combines TRBV10-3 with TRBJ1-6; D possibly corresponds to TRBD1 (5 bases). In germline, CDR1 is ENHRY, CDR2 SYGVKD. The CDR3 has 14 amino acids. CDR3 nucleotide sequence: TGTGCCAGCAGTGACAGCACCCTGAATTCACCCCTCCACTTT. Its protein is CASSDSTLNSPLHF.

The chain employs TRBV15 and TRBJ2-5, with 9 bases fitting TRBD1. This CDR3 is 12 amino acids long. V was pared by 3 bases and J by 11 bases, with 4 bases of the junction left unmatched. The germline V gene has CDR1 LNHNV and CDR2 YYDKDF (reference sequence). CDR3 DNA: TGTGCCACCAGCAGTGACGGGACAGGGCAGTACTTC. This codes for CATSSDGTGQYF. Using reference TRBV15 and TRBJ2-5 for the parts outside the CDR3, the full variable domain is DAMVIQNPRYQVTQFGKPVTLSCSQTLNHNVMYWYQQKSSQAPKLLFHYYDKDFNNEADTPDNFQSRRPNTSFCFLDIRSPGLGDTAMYLCATSSDGTGQYFGPGTRLLVL.

This chain connects TRBV10-3 to TRBJ1-2, with no clear D. Germline V gene sequence: CDR1 ENHRY, CDR2 SYGVKD. With 6 bases removed from V and 4 bases from J, the gap between germline ends came to 12 bases. The CDR3 totals 13 residues. The CDR3 DNA is TGTGCCATCAGGGCGCCCATGGTCTATGGCTACACCTTC. Its protein product is CAIRAPMVYGYTF.

As regards this clonotype: A read error may explain this, as a much larger clone is one base away. V usage is TRBV12-3 or TRBV12-4 and J usage is TRBJ1-2, with D possibly matching TRBD1 (5 bases). CDR3 length equals 14 residues. The V and J ends lost 2 bases and 7 bases respectively, with 14 bases between them. This CDR3 is CASSLLGGVGGYTF. The CDR3 DNA sequence: TGTGCCAGCAGTTTACTCGGAGGGGTGGGTGGCTACACCTTC.

This chain uses TRBV10-3 with TRBJ1-4; the D is unclear. Looked up from germline, CDR1 is ENHRY and CDR2 is SYGVKD. The CDR3 spans 12 residues. Trimming left V 10 bases short and J 7 bases short, with 13 bases between. The CDR3 DNA sequence: TGTGCCAGCAAATCGGAAGGTGAAAAACTGTTTTTT. It translates to CASKSEGEKLFF.

The chain couples TRBV2 to TRBJ1-4; tentative D call: TRBD1 (6 bases). This CDR3 region has 15 residues. The germline CDR1 and CDR2 sequences are SNHLY and FYNNEI. The ends were cut back, 2 bases at V and 5 bases at J, with 12 bases in the middle. CDR3 in amino acids: CASSERGTKNEKLFF. In DNA, the CDR3 is TGTGCCAGCAGTGAACGGGGGACAAAGAATGAAAAACTGTTTTTT.

The chain recombines TRBV7-9 with TRBJ1-6, with TRBD1 as a possible D gene (5 bases). V was shortened by 4 bases and J by 10 bases, with 11 bases between the two germline ends. There are 13 residues in the CDR3. Germline V CDR1 and CDR2: SEHNR, FQNEAQ (reference sequence). CDR3 sequence (DNA): TGTGCCAGCAGCTCAGGGAAGGACTCACCCCTCCACTTT. Its protein product is CASSSGKDSPLHF. Variable domain in full (rest from reference TRBV7-9 and TRBJ1-6): DTGVSQNPRHKITKRGQNVTFRCDPISEHNRLYWYRQTLGQGPEFLTYFQNEAQLEKSRLLSDRFSAERPKGSFSTLEIQRTEQGDSAMYLCASSSGKDSPLHFGNGTRLTVT.